The 5 T cell receptor beta chains below all came from one sample that was sequenced in a study of T cell repertoires in ileal Crohn's disease. Clones were read by immunoSEQ multiplex PCR, and TCRdb kept only the in-frame ones, dropping some. The sample records 2,600 or so clones, about 81% being singletons. The time point here: neoterminal ileum biopsy at postoperative endoscopy, about 6 months after surgery. The source material was ileal tissue. These receptor sequences come from an adult with Crohn's disease.

The J gene is TRBJ2-5, the V gene TRBV25-1; 7 bases line up with TRBD1. The CDR3 loop spans 15 amino acids. CDR1 is MGHDK, CDR2 SYGVNS, per germline. V dropped 1 base and J dropped 5; count of bases not matched to a gene: 7. The CDR3 bases are TGTGCCAGCAGTGAATCGACAGGGACCAAGGAGACCCAGTACTTC. Its translation: CASSESTGTKETQYF.

The chain joins TRBV5-1 to TRBJ2-5; 15 nucleotides line up with TRBD2. Germline V gene lookup returns CDR1 SGHRS and CDR2 YFSETQ. V was pared by 7 bases and J by 4 bases, with 5 bases of the junction left unmatched. CDR3 length: 15 amino acids. The CDR3: CASRGLAGGGETQYF. In nucleotides, the CDR3 is TGCGCCAGCCGCGGACTAGCGGGAGGGGGAGAGACCCAGTACTTC.

The sample holds one count of this clone. This chain joins TRBV19 and TRBJ2-4, with TRBD2 identical over 8 bases. J lost 3 bases, V lost 5 bases, and 9 bases had no gene match. The CDR3 is 16 amino acids. Germline V gene data show CDR1 as LNHDA and CDR2 as SQIVND (reference sequence). The CDR3 sequence: CASSRGGLAGKNIQYF. The CDR3 DNA is TGTGCCAGTAGTCGGGGGGGACTGGCGGGCAAAAACATTCAGTACTTC.

This clone has a single count. V gene TRBV28 combines with J gene TRBJ1-4, with D perhaps TRBD1 (5 bases). Germline lookup yields CDR1 MDHEN and CDR2 SYDVKM. The ends were cut back, 6 bases at V and 1 base at J, with 12 bases in the middle. CDR3 length equals 15 residues. The CDR3 here is CASSPGGETNEKLFF. In nucleotides, the CDR3 is TGTGCCAGCAGCCCGGGGGGGGAAACTAATGAAAAACTGTTTTTT.

The V gene is TRBV4-2, the J gene TRBJ2-1, with a weak D call TRBD1 (6 bases). The CDR3 spans 14 residues. V was clipped by 2 bases and J by 7 bases, with 12 bases between them. Germline CDR1 LGHNA, CDR2 YNFKEQ. CDR3 protein: CASSQTRQGNEQFF. CDR3 bases: TGTGCCAGCAGCCAAACACGCCAGGGGAATGAGCAGTTCTTC.